What follows are 18 T cell receptor beta chains derived from one specimen sequenced in a study of regulatory T cells in long-lasting Graves disease. Arm-PCR of CDR3 regions with iRepertoire HTBI primers generated TCR beta libraries. TCRdb reprocessed the multiplex PCR reads with MiXCR, giving one entry per CDR3 protein. The table records hundreds of thousands of distinct CDR3 sequences, 15% to 20% of them present only once. Time point defined: newly diagnosed GD, antithyroid drugs for less than 3 months. The TCR library used RNA extracted from PBMCs. These data were likewise used in another study, on T cells in Graves' hyperthyroidism and ophthalmopathy.

The sequenced sample was peripheral blood mononuclear cells (PBMCs), obtained at new diagnosis, from a patient treated with antithyroid drugs. These receptors were taken from a woman aged 30 to 39 with Graves disease.

This clonotype was observed a few times. The J gene is TRBJ2-1, the V gene TRBV14; D is possibly TRBD2 (6 bases). The germline V gene has CDR1 SGHDN and CDR2 FVKESK. This CDR3 region has 17 residues. V lost 6 bases to trimming and J lost 3 bases, with 21 bases between them. DNA for the CDR3: TGTGCCAGCAGACCCAACCCCGGGACTCCACACTACAATGAGCAGTTCTTC. Translation gives CASRPNPGTPHYNEQFF. Based on the CDR3 plus reference TRBV14 and TRBJ2-1, the full variable domain is EAGVTQFPSHSVIEKGQTVTLRCDPISGHDNLYWYRRVMGKEIKFLLHFVKESKQDESGMPNNRFLAERTGGTYSTLKVQPAELEDSGVYFCASRPNPGTPHYNEQFFGPGTRLTVL.

This clonotype was seen many times. V usage is TRBV28 and J usage is TRBJ1-1; D is perhaps TRBD1 (6 bases). The length of the CDR3 is 15 residues. Per germline, CDR1 MDHEN and CDR2 SYDVKM. The V end lost 8 bases, the J end lost 5 bases, and 21 bases lay between the germline ends. The CDR3 spells CASGGVDGGRTEAFF. Here the CDR3 DNA reads TGTGCCAGCGGGGGGGTCGACGGGGGGCGTACTGAAGCTTTCTTT. The full variable domain, completed using reference TRBV28 and TRBJ1-1, is DVKVTQSSRYLVKRTGEKVFLECVQDMDHENMFWYRQDPGLGLRLIYFSYDVKMKEKGDIPEGYSVSREKKERFSLILESASTNQTSMYLCASGGVDGGRTEAFFGQGTRLTVV.

This clonotype has at least ten counts. V gene TRBV28 combines with J gene TRBJ2-7; D is possibly TRBD2 (5 bases). The length of the CDR3 is 16 residues. The germline V gene has CDR1 MDHEN and CDR2 SYDVKM. Trimming cost V 3 bases and J 3 bases, with 18 bases left between them. The CDR3: CASSFPGGLVDYEQYF. Written as DNA, the CDR3 is TGTGCCAGCAGTTTCCCCGGCGGGCTAGTGGACTACGAGCAGTACTTC.

This clonotype has at least ten counts. The CDR3 nucleotides are TGTGCCAGCAGGTCATCCGGACGGGAAAAACTGTTTTTT. It specifies CASRSSGREKLFF. V usage is TRBV28 and J usage is TRBJ1-4; D call uncertain. Trimming took off 6 bases at V and 8 bases at J, with 13 bases between the two ends. The CDR3 loop spans 13 amino acids. CDR1 and CDR2 (germline): MDHEN, SYDVKM.

As for this clonotype: The DNA is left out, because the CDR3 cannot be placed on it with certainty; the CDR3 is given as TCRdb lists it. The chain carries TRBV7-2 and TRBJ2-7; the table assigns TRBD1, which was not confirmed against the DNA. 22 amino acids form the CDR3, both terminal residues included. The germline gives CDR1 SGHTA, CDR2 FQGNSA. Here the CDR3 reads CASSFYICSARKVRDSSYEQYF.

CDR3 coding DNA: TGTGCCAGCACCTCCACGGGTAACTGGGAAGAGACCCAGTACTTC. It encodes CASTSTGNWEETQYF. This chain uses TRBV7-2 with TRBJ2-5, with D unresolved. The CDR3 is 15 residues long. Trimming removed 7 bases from V and 3 bases from J, with 18 bases in between. The germline V gene has CDR1 SGHTA and CDR2 FQGNSA.

This clonotype was counted only a few times. The chain employs TRBV25-1 and TRBJ1-4; D unresolved. Trimming stripped 2 bases from V and 5 bases from J, with 12 bases between. Germline lookup yields CDR1 MGHDK and CDR2 SYGVNS. This CDR3 has 15 amino acids. The CDR3 region has the DNA TGTGCCAGCAGTGAACGGCACGGCGGCAATGAAAAACTGTTTTTT. It is translated as CASSERHGGNEKLFF.

Ten or more counts support this clonotype. The chain is built from TRBV18 and TRBJ2-5; 8 positions match TRBD1. The CDR3 consists of 14 residues. Germline V gene lookup returns CDR1 KGHSH and CDR2 LQKENI. Trimming cost V 2 bases and J 5 bases; bases outside gene matches: 4. In DNA, the CDR3 is TGTGCCAGCTCACCAACAGGGGGTCTCGAGACCCAGTACTTC. Amino acids: CASSPTGGLETQYF.

This clonotype was seen many times. The V gene is TRBV30, the J gene TRBJ1-2; no firm D call. V lost 4 bases and J 4 bases, leaving 13 bases between the germline ends. Germline CDR1 and CDR2: GTSNPN and SVGIG (reference sequence). This CDR3 spans 13 amino acids. CDR3 sequence reads: CAWKAGPTYGYTF. In DNA, the CDR3 is TGTGCCTGGAAGGCGGGTCCGACCTATGGCTACACCTTC.

The chain employs TRBV20-1 and TRBJ2-1, with D unclear. The CDR3 runs to 13 residues. CDR1 and CDR2 from the germline V gene are DFQATT and SNEGSKA (reference sequence). Trimming pared 0 bases from V and 6 bases from J, leaving 9 bases between. CDR3 sequence reads: CSARDRWPNEQFF. CDR3 sequence (DNA): TGCAGTGCTAGAGATCGATGGCCCAATGAGCAGTTCTTC.

This clonotype was detected ten times or more. V is TRBV7-2 and J is TRBJ2-5, with a weak D call TRBD2 (7 bases). V shed 1 base and J shed 4 bases, with 13 bases lying between them. From germline, CDR1 is SGHTA and CDR2 FQGNSA. The CDR3 extends over 15 amino acids. The CDR3 DNA reads as TGTGCCAGCAGCTTAGGAATGAGGGGGGGAGAGACCCAGTACTTC. This encodes CASSLGMRGGETQYF.

The chain couples TRBV25-1 to TRBJ1-6; no clear D gene. V lost 8 bases, J lost 8 bases, and 10 bases lay in between. Germline CDR1 and CDR2: MGHDK and SYGVNS. CDR3 size: 12 residues. CDR3 in amino acids: CASGFEYSPLHF. The CDR3 region has the DNA TGTGCCAGCGGCTTCGAGTATTCACCCCTCCACTTT.

The chain couples TRBV12-3 or TRBV12-4 to TRBJ1-2; TRBD1 might be the D (6 bases). V lost 6 bases, J lost 5 bases, and 22 bases lay in between. CDR3 length: 16 amino acids. The CDR3 is CASSRLVTGGEYGYTF. DNA of the CDR3: TGTGCCAGCAGCCGTCTTGTGACTGGGGGCGAATATGGCTACACCTTC.

In its sample, this clonotype was seen many times. The CDR3 DNA reads as TGTGCCAGCAGCTTAGTTAGTGACACCATATATTTT. This gives the protein CASSLVSDTIYF. The chain is built from TRBV7-8 and TRBJ1-3; D remains ambiguous. Germline values: CDR1 SGHVS, CDR2 FQNEAQ. The CDR3 contains 12 residues. Trimming took 1 base from V and 8 from J, leaving 6 bases between them.

At least ten counts were recorded for this clonotype. The chain links TRBV6-1 to TRBJ1-2; the match to TRBD1 covers 8 bases. The CDR3 is made up of 13 amino acids. The V gene end was trimmed by 6 bases and the J gene end by 4 bases; junction bases not matched to a gene: 4. The V gene's germline CDR1 is MNHNS and CDR2 SASEGT. The CDR3, as DNA: TGTGCCAGCAGGGACAGGGCAGGCTATGGCTACACCTTC. It codes for CASRDRAGYGYTF.

This clonotype was seen at least ten times. The rearrangement uses TRBV29-1 and TRBJ2-7; D assignment may be TRBD1 or TRBD2 (7 bases each). Trimming stripped 5 bases from V and 1 base from J, with 12 bases between. CDR3 length equals 13 residues. Per germline, CDR1 SQVTM and CDR2 ANQGSEA. This CDR3 reads CSVNQGGSYEQYF. CDR3 nucleotides: TGCAGCGTTAACCAGGGGGGGTCCTACGAGCAGTACTTC.

In this sample, this clonotype turned up many times. The chain links TRBV20-1 to TRBJ2-3, with 13 bases that match TRBD2. The J segment lost 4 bases and the V segment lost 3 bases, leaving 7 bases of the junction unmatched. The CDR3 is 16 amino acids. CDR1 is DFQATT and CDR2 is SNEGSKA in the germline V gene (reference sequence). The CDR3 region has the DNA TGCAGTGCTAGCTGGACTAGCGGGAGAGCAGCAGATACGCAGTATTTT. As protein: CSASWTSGRAADTQYF.

The chain couples TRBV27 to TRBJ2-3, with TRBD2 identical over 13 bases. The V segment lost 5 bases and the J segment 9 bases; nucleotides outside the gene matches: 14. This CDR3 spans 17 amino acids. In germline, CDR1 is MNHEY, CDR2 SMNVEV (reference sequence). The CDR3 region has the DNA TGTGCCAGCAGTACCGGGACTAGCGGGAACCGGCAGAACACGCAGTATTTT. This translates into CASSTGTSGNRQNTQYF.